The sequence of this T cell receptor (beta chain) was determined in a study of control samples from healthy donors and cancer patients. The V gene's germline CDR1 is SGHRS and CDR2 YFSETQ. V gave up 0 bases and J gave up 2 bases, with 8 bases separating them. The CDR3 contains 14 residues. Data came from immunoSEQ multiplex PCR; TCRdb stores just in-frame clones and leaves some out. The table records under 300,000 clones, over 75% of them present only once. Source material: PBMCs. This TCR came from an older woman with lung cancer. This chain links TRBV5-1 with TRBJ2-5; D gene uncertain. The chain's CDR3 is CASSLDPRQETQYF. DNA for the CDR3: TGCGCCAGCAGCTTGGACCCAAGACAAGAGACCCAGTACTTC.